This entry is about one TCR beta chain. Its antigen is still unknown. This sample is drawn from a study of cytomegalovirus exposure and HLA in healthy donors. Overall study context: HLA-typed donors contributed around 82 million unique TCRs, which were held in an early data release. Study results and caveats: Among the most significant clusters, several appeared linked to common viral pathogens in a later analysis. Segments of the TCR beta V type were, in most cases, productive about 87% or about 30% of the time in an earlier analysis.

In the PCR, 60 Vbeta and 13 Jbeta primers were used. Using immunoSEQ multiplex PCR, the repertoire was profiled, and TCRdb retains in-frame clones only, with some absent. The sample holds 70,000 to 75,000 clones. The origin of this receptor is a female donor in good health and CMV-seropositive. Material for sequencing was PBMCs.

DNA for the CDR3: TGTGCCAGCTCACGTCAGGGTGCAACTAATGAAAAACTGTTTTTT. This encodes CASSRQGATNEKLFF. The rearrangement joins TRBV18 to TRBJ1-4; TRBD1 is a possible D gene (5 bases). Germline-derived CDR1 and CDR2 are KGHSH and LQKENI. V lost 4 bases to trimming and J lost 0 bases, with 9 bases between them. There are 15 residues in the CDR3. Variable domain in full (rest from reference TRBV18 and TRBJ1-4): NAGVMQNPRHLVRRRGQEARLRCSPMKGHSHVYWYRQLPEEGLKFMVYLQKENIIDESGMPKERFSAEFPKEGPSILRIQQVVRGDSAAYFCASSRQGATNEKLFFGSGTQLSVL.